This paragraph reports one T cell receptor (beta chain). With a J-beta primer mix and a sample-barcoded 5' primer, a second PCR ran about 7 to 11 cycles. All samples gave at least 3 million CDR3-containing paired-end reads. MiXCR, applied by TCRdb to the 5' RACE reads, yields one record per CDR3 protein. This table holds fewer than 1 million distinct CDR3 sequences, under 45% found once. This specimen belongs to a study of blood T cells in healthy people across ages. The sequence came from a man in his fifties or sixties in good health. The sequenced sample was blood.

The CDR3 loop reads CASSPGRIGGTQYF. CDR3 coding DNA: TGTGCCAGCAGCCCAGGGCGGATTGGCGGGACCCAGTACTTC. The gene calls are TRBV7-9 and TRBJ2-4; a possible D gene is TRBD1 (5 bases). The J call may be wrong; the DNA end is better matched by TRBJ2-5. The CDR3 totals 14 residues. Germline CDR1 SEHNR, CDR2 FQNEAQ (reference sequence).